This TCR beta chain was sequenced for a study of T-cell memory formation after mild COVID-19. The study, taken as a whole, reports: CM and EM subsets held most contracting CD4+ clones; EMRA held CD8+ ones.

This clonotype was seen a handful of times. Its matching antigen is unknown. This CDR3 region has 13 residues. Germline CDR1 reads MNHEY; CDR2 reads SMNVEV (reference sequence). V gave up 0 bases and J gave up 6 bases, with 6 bases separating them. TCRdb re-analysed the 5' RACE reads in MiXCR, keeping a single row per CDR3 protein. The repertoire holds 450,000 to 650,000 distinct CDR3 sequences, with around 20% as singletons. This clonotype was obtained from an adult woman who had mild COVID-19 (a few samples of this study predate the infection). Cell type and time point are not known. This chain connects TRBV27 to TRBJ1-5; TRBD1 might be the D (6 bases). Source material: PBMCs or a T cell subset sorted from them (not recorded which). For the CDR3, the DNA is TGTGCCAGCAGTTTATCGGGGGCTCAGCCCCAGCATTTT. Translating it yields CASSLSGAQPQHF.